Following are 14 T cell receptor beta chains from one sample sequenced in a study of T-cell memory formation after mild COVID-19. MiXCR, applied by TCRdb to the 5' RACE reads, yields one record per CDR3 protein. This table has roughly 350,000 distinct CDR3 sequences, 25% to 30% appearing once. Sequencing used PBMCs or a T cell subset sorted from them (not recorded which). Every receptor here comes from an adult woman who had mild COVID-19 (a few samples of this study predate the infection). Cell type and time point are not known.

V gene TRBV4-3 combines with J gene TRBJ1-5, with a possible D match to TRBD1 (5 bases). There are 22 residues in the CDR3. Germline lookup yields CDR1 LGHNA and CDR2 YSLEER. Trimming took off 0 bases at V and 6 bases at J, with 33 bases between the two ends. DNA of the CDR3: TGCGCCAGCAGCCAAGATTGGAGGGGAGGGAAGGGAGAGCCCCCTTGGACTCAGCCCCAGCATTTT. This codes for CASSQDWRGGKGEPPWTQPQHF.

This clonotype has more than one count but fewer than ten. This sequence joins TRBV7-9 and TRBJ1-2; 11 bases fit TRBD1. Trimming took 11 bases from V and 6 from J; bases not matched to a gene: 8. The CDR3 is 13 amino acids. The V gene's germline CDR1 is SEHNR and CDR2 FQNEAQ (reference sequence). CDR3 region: CAGGQGASNGYTF. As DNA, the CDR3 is TGTGCCGGAGGACAGGGGGCGTCGAATGGCTACACCTTC.

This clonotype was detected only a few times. CDR3 protein: CATSVGGTGANVLTF. For the CDR3, the DNA is TGTGCCACCAGTGTTGGGGGAACTGGGGCCAACGTCCTGACTTTC. The chain combines TRBV24-1 with TRBJ2-6, with D perhaps assigned TRBD1 or TRBD2 (5 bases each). V shed 5 bases and J shed 2 bases, with 9 bases lying between them. Germline loops: CDR1 KGHDR, CDR2 SFDVKD. The CDR3 runs 15 residues.

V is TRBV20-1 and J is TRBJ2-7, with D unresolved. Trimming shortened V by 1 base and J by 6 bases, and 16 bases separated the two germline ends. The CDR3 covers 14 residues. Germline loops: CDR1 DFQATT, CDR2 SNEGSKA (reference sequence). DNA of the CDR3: TGCAGTGCTAGAGCGGCAAAATGGCACTCCGAGCAGTACTTC. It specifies CSARAAKWHSEQYF.

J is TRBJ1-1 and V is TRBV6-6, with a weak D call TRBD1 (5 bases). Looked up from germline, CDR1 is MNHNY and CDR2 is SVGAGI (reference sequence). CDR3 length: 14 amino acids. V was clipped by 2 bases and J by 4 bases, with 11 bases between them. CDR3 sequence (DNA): TGTGCCAGCAGTTACGGCGGCAGGGCCACTGAAGCTTTCTTT. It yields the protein CASSYGGRATEAFF.

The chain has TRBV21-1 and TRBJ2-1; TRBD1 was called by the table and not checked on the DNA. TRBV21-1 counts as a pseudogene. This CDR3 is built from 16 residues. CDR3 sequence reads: CASSNVAQGRHNEQFF. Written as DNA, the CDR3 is TGTGCCAGCAGCAATGTTGCACAGGGTCGGCACAATGAGCAGTTCTTC.

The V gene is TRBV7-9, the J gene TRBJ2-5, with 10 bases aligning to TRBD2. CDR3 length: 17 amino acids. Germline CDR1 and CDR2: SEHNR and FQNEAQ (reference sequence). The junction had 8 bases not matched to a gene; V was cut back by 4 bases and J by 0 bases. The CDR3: CASSSNRLAGYQETQYF. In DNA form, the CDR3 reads TGTGCCAGCAGCTCTAACAGACTAGCGGGCTACCAAGAGACCCAGTACTTC.

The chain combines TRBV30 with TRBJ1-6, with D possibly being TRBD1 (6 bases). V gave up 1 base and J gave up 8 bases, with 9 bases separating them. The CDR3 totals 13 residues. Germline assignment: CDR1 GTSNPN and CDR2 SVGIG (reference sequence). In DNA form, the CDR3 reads TGTGCCTGGAGTGCCCACAGGGATTCACCCCTCCACTTT. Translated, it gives CAWSAHRDSPLHF.

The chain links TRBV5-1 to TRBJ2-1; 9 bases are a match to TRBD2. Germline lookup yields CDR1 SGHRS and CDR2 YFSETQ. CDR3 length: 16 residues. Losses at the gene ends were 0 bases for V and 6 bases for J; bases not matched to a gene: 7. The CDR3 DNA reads TGCGCCAGCAGCTTGGGGATAGCGGGGGTACGCAATGAGCAGTTCTTC. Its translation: CASSLGIAGVRNEQFF.

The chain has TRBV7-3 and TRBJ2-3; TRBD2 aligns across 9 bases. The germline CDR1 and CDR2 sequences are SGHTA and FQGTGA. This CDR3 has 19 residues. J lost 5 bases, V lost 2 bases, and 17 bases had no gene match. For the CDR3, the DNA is TGTGCCAGCAGCTTAGAGGTAGCTAGCGGGAACCAATTGGGAGATACGCAGTATTTT. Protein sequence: CASSLEVASGNQLGDTQYF.

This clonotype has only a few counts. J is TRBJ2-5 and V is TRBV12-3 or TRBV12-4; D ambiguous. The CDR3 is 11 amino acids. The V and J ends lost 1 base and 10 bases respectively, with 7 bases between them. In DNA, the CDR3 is TGTGCCAGCAGTTTAGGTGTAGGCCAGTACTTC. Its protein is CASSLGVGQYF.

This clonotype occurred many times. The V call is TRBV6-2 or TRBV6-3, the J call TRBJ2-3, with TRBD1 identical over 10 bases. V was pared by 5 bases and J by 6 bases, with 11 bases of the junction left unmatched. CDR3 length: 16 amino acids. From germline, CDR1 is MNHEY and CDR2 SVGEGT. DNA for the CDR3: TGTGCCAGCAGTCCATACCGGGACAGGGGCCGCGATACGCAGTATTTT. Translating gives CASSPYRDRGRDTQYF.

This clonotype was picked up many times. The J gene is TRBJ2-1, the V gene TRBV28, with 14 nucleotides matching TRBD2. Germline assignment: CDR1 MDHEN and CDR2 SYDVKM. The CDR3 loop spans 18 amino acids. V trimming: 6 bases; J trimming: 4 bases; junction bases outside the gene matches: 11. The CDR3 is CASSLGTSGRKSYNEQFF. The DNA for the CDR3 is TGTGCCAGCAGCCTCGGGACTAGCGGGAGAAAGTCATACAATGAGCAGTTCTTC.

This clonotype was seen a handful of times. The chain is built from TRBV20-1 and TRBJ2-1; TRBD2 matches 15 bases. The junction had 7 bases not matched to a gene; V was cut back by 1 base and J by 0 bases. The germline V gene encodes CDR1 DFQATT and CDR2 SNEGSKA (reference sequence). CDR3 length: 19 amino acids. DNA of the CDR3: TGCAGTGCTAGAGGGCAGGGACTAGCGGGAGGAGGCTCCTACAATGAGCAGTTCTTC. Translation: CSARGQGLAGGGSYNEQFF.